Presented here are 22 T cell receptor beta chains from one specimen sequenced in a study of T cell responses to AZD1222 COVID-19 vaccine. The repertoire was sequenced with immunoSEQ multiplex PCR; TCRdb's copy has only in-frame clones and lacks some. The repertoire holds over 150,000 clones, with approximately 90% as singletons. This material consisted of peripheral blood, taken on day 0 of AZD1222 vaccination. These receptors were taken from an adult in good health.

This chain's CDR3 is CASSRFGKGELFF. CDR3 in DNA: TGTGCCAGCAGCCGCTTCGGAAAGGGGGAGCTGTTTTTT. The chain has TRBV11-1 and TRBJ2-2; D uncertain. Trimming removed 5 bases at V and 8 bases at J, with 12 bases between. CDR1 and CDR2 (germline): SGHAT, FQDESV (reference sequence). The CDR3 runs 13 residues.

The rearrangement uses TRBV11-2 and TRBJ2-7; no clear D. Per the germline V gene, CDR1 is SGHAT and CDR2 is FQNNGV. The CDR3 is made up of 12 amino acids. Deletions cut 0 bases from V and 4 bases from J, with 4 bases between. CDR3 sequence (DNA): TGTGCCAGCAGCTTAGATGGGTACGAGCAGTACTTC. Amino acid sequence: CASSLDGYEQYF.

The gene calls are TRBV2 and TRBJ2-3, with a weak D call TRBD2 (7 bases). V gave up 6 bases and J gave up 5 bases, with 21 bases separating them. The CDR3 extends over 16 amino acids. The germline V gene encodes CDR1 SNHLY and CDR2 FYNNEI. The CDR3 here is CASRSWGGGWEDTQYF. The CDR3 region has the DNA TGTGCCAGCAGATCTTGGGGAGGGGGATGGGAAGATACGCAGTATTTT.

This clone appeared a few times. V is TRBV5-1 and J is TRBJ2-2, with 11 bases identical to TRBD1. CDR3 length: 16 residues. Germline V CDR1 and CDR2: SGHRS, YFSETQ. V shed 5 bases, J shed 4 bases, and the junction held 7 bases outside the gene matches. CDR3 sequence: CASRRTGGLLTGELFF. The CDR3 nucleotides read TGCGCCAGCAGGCGGACAGGGGGCTTGCTCACCGGGGAGCTGTTTTTT. The entire variable domain, with the rest obtained from reference TRBV5-1 and TRBJ2-2, is as follows: KAGVTQTPRYLIKTRGQQVTLSCSPISGHRSVSWYQQTPGQGLQFLFEYFSETQRNKGNFPGRFSGRQFSNSRSEMNVSTLELGDSALYLCASRRTGGLLTGELFFGEGSRLTVL.

The chain is built from TRBV5-1 and TRBJ1-6, with D unclear. The CDR3 length is 13 residues. Germline V gives CDR1 SGHRS, CDR2 YFSETQ. Trimming removed 0 bases from V and 8 bases from J, with 6 bases in between. CDR3 sequence reads: CASSLGGYSPLHF. CDR3 nucleotide sequence: TGCGCCAGCAGCTTGGGCGGATATTCACCCCTCCACTTT.

The rearrangement joins TRBV6-5 to TRBJ2-7; TRBD1 agrees at 7 bases. Trimming took 6 bases from V and 5 from J; bases not matched to a gene: 13. Germline V gene data show CDR1 as MNHEY and CDR2 as SVGAGI. The length of the CDR3 is 15 residues. CDR3 region: CASSATTGFIHEQYF. The DNA of the CDR3 is TGTGCCAGCAGCGCGACGACAGGGTTCATCCACGAGCAGTACTTC.

The table lists this clone with a count of one. V and J are TRBV10-3 and TRBJ2-3; D is perhaps TRBD1 (6 bases). Germline V gene sequence: CDR1 ENHRY, CDR2 SYGVKD. The CDR3 totals 15 residues. The V end lost 5 bases, the J end lost 4 bases, and 16 bases lay between the germline ends. The DNA of the CDR3 is TGTGCCATCAGTTCGGGCAGGGGTTCGGCAGATACGCAGTATTTT. Protein product: CAISSGRGSADTQYF.

This clone is a singleton in its sample. The rearrangement uses TRBV6-5 and TRBJ1-6, with a tentative D call TRBD1 (5 bases). Germline V gene sequence: CDR1 MNHEY, CDR2 SVGAGI. Trimming took 6 bases from V and 10 from J, leaving 16 bases between them. CDR3 length: 14 amino acids. CDR3 bases: TGTGCCAGCAGGCGAACGGGGGGGGGATCACCCCTCCACTTT. This encodes CASRRTGGGSPLHF.

The genes are TRBV2 and TRBJ2-7; TRBD1 might be the D (6 bases). Germline-derived CDR1 and CDR2 are SNHLY and FYNNEI. The V end lost 0 bases, the J end lost 5 bases, and 17 bases lay between the germline ends. The CDR3 has 16 residues. CDR3: CASSEARTVPGHEQYF. The DNA of the CDR3 is TGTGCCAGCAGTGAAGCGAGGACAGTTCCCGGGCACGAGCAGTACTTC.

The V and J genes are TRBV28 and TRBJ1-2; 7 bases agree with TRBD1. Germline V gene lookup returns CDR1 MDHEN and CDR2 SYDVKM. The J segment lost 6 bases and the V segment lost 6 bases, leaving 7 bases of the junction unmatched. The CDR3 covers 13 residues. As DNA, the CDR3 is TGTGCCAGCAGAGAAGACAGGGTACATGGCTACACCTTC. It codes for CASREDRVHGYTF.

The rearrangement joins TRBV7-8 to TRBJ1-2; TRBD1 agrees at 11 bases. The V and J ends lost 4 bases and 4 bases, in that order; junction bases with no gene match: 5. This CDR3 spans 15 amino acids. Germline CDR1 is SGHVS and CDR2 is FQNEAQ. CDR3 region: CASSSPGTGGYGYTF. DNA for the CDR3: TGTGCCAGCAGCTCCCCCGGGACAGGGGGCTATGGCTACACCTTC.

The genes are TRBV18 and TRBJ2-5; D is possibly TRBD1 (6 bases). CDR3 length: 13 amino acids. Germline V gene data show CDR1 as KGHSH and CDR2 as LQKENI. Trimming left V 1 base short and J 4 bases short, with 7 bases between. The CDR3 here is CASSPRRGETQYF. The CDR3, as DNA: TGTGCCAGCTCACCACGCAGGGGAGAGACCCAGTACTTC.

V and J are TRBV6-5 and TRBJ1-6; TRBD1 agrees at 7 bases. CDR1 and CDR2 (germline): MNHEY, SVGAGI. Trimming removed 10 bases from V and 1 base from J; junction bases left unmatched: 7. This CDR3 has 15 residues. DNA for the CDR3: TGTGCCATCCCCGCAGGGGGGTCCTATAATTCACCCCTCCACTTT. This encodes CAIPAGGSYNSPLHF.

V gene TRBV5-1 combines with J gene TRBJ2-6; D gene unclear. Per germline, CDR1 SGHRS and CDR2 YFSETQ. Trimming took off 3 bases at V and 0 bases at J, with 13 bases between the two ends. The length of the CDR3 is 17 residues. The CDR3 DNA reads as TGCGCCAGCAGCTCCGGGCAGGCCGCCTCTGGGGCCAACGTCCTGACTTTC. As protein: CASSSGQAASGANVLTF.

This clone was picked up a small number of times. The CDR3 loop reads CASSLVADTQYF. The CDR3 coding sequence is TGTGCCAGCAGCTTAGTTGCAGATACGCAGTATTTT. The chain uses TRBV7-2 and TRBJ2-3; no firm D call. V lost 1 base to trimming and J lost 4 bases, with 3 bases between them. The CDR3 totals 12 residues. The germline V gene encodes CDR1 SGHTA and CDR2 FQGNSA.

V and J are TRBV2 and TRBJ2-7; the match to TRBD1 covers 8 bases. The CDR3 length is 15 residues. From germline, CDR1 is SNHLY and CDR2 FYNNEI. J was trimmed by 3 bases and V by 6 bases; bases with no gene match: 10. The CDR3 protein is CASRERTGPHYEQYF. The CDR3 nucleotides read TGTGCCAGCAGGGAAAGGACAGGGCCCCACTACGAGCAGTACTTC.

The CDR3 is CSVETGQGSTEAFF. For the CDR3, the DNA is TGCAGCGTTGAGACGGGACAGGGTAGCACTGAAGCTTTCTTT. The chain couples TRBV29-1 to TRBJ1-1; TRBD1 aligns across 9 bases. Germline CDR1 and CDR2: SQVTM and ANQGSEA. This CDR3 region has 14 residues. The J segment lost 4 bases and the V segment lost 3 bases, leaving 6 bases of the junction unmatched.

This chain links TRBV5-4 with TRBJ1-1, with D possibly matching TRBD1 (6 bases). The CDR3 has 15 residues. The V gene's germline CDR1 is SGHNT and CDR2 YYREEE (reference sequence). Trimming removed 3 bases from V and 0 bases from J, with 12 bases in between. Here the CDR3 reads CASSSSGTLNTEAFF. Written as DNA, the CDR3 is TGTGCCAGCAGCTCCTCCGGGACACTGAACACTGAAGCTTTCTTT.

The V call is TRBV30, the J call TRBJ1-1, with a tentative D call TRBD1 (6 bases). Germline values: CDR1 GTSNPN, CDR2 SVGIG (reference sequence). This CDR3 is 12 amino acids long. The V end was cut by 4 bases, the J end by 4 bases, with 10 bases between. CDR3 in amino acids: CAWKEQGTEAFF. For the CDR3, the DNA is TGTGCCTGGAAAGAACAGGGCACTGAAGCTTTCTTT.

The chain carries TRBV11-2 and TRBJ2-5, with D possibly being TRBD2 (6 bases). The length of the CDR3 is 15 residues. V lost 9 bases, J lost 2 bases, and 19 bases lay in between. Germline V lookup: CDR1 SGHAT, CDR2 FQNNGV. DNA for the CDR3: TGTGCCAGTACACTAGGGCGGGGAGGTCAAGAGACCCAGTACTTC. It encodes CASTLGRGGQETQYF.

The chain couples TRBV5-1 to TRBJ2-1; D might be TRBD1 or TRBD2, each matching 6 bases. CDR1 SGHRS and CDR2 YFSETQ come from the germline V gene. The CDR3 is 14 residues long. With 0 bases removed from V and 9 bases from J, the gap between germline ends came to 13 bases. The CDR3 spells CASSLESGATEQFF. The CDR3 DNA sequence: TGCGCCAGCAGCTTGGAGTCGGGGGCGACTGAGCAGTTCTTC.

This clone has more than one count but fewer than ten. The V call is TRBV4-3, the J call TRBJ1-4, with 9 positions matching TRBD1. CDR1 and CDR2 from the germline V gene are LGHNA and YSLEER. J gave up 7 bases and V 5 bases, and 11 bases lay outside the gene matches. CDR3 length: 16 residues. CDR3 sequence: CASSILQDRGGEKLFF. CDR3 nucleotide sequence: TGCGCCAGCAGCATCCTCCAAGACAGGGGGGGTGAAAAACTGTTTTTT.